Listed below are T cell receptor beta chains from one sample, sequenced in a study of blood T cells in healthy people across ages. TCRdb re-derived calls from the 5' RACE reads in MiXCR, one entry per CDR3 protein. The table has about 970,000 distinct CDR3 sequences, 51% seen once. Sequenced material: blood. These TCRs come from a woman aged 55-69 years in good health. Each CDR3 is given with its conserved first and last residue. Each record gives: CDR3 protein, D gene, V gene, J gene. A D gene is named only where the DNA matches it firmly.

CDR3aa: CGARKQKNEQFF
d_gene: NA
v_gene: TRBV20-1
j_gene: TRBJ2-1

CDR3aa: CAREIAGHYEQYF
d_gene: TRBD2
v_gene: TRBV2
j_gene: TRBJ2-7

CDR3aa: CASSQDSTALYGYTF
d_gene: NA
v_gene: TRBV4-2
j_gene: TRBJ1-2

CDR3aa: CASSLDGLAGPLGEQYF
d_gene: TRBD2
v_gene: TRBV7-2
j_gene: TRBJ2-7

CDR3aa: CASSFLGFRVYEQYF
d_gene: NA
v_gene: TRBV12-3/TRBV12-4
j_gene: TRBJ2-7

CDR3aa: CASSRRLPSFEQYF
d_gene: NA
v_gene: TRBV28
j_gene: TRBJ2-7

CDR3aa: CASSLGLANNEQYF
d_gene: TRBD2
v_gene: TRBV7-2
j_gene: TRBJ2-7

CDR3aa: CSVDTGKGTGELFF
d_gene: NA
v_gene: TRBV29-1
j_gene: TRBJ2-2

CDR3aa: CASAGLGETQYF
d_gene: NA
v_gene: TRBV6-1
j_gene: TRBJ2-5

CDR3aa: CASSQDLRGWPGELFF
d_gene: NA
v_gene: TRBV4-3
j_gene: TRBJ2-2

CDR3aa: CASSPSFPEETQYF
d_gene: NA
v_gene: TRBV12-3/TRBV12-4
j_gene: TRBJ2-5

CDR3aa: CASKDDSGSYEQYF
d_gene: TRBD2
v_gene: TRBV12-3/TRBV12-4
j_gene: TRBJ2-7

CDR3aa: CAISSSWSGYNEQYF
d_gene: NA
v_gene: TRBV15
j_gene: NA

CDR3aa: CASSSSHTGPLNYGYTF
d_gene: NA
v_gene: TRBV6-5
j_gene: TRBJ1-2

CDR3aa: CASSQDLGAGASYEQYF
d_gene: TRBD2
v_gene: TRBV4-1
j_gene: TRBJ2-7

CDR3aa: CASSQALYGNRPQHF
d_gene: NA
v_gene: TRBV3-1
j_gene: TRBJ1-5

CDR3aa: CAISIRDHTGELFF
d_gene: NA
v_gene: TRBV10-3
j_gene: TRBJ2-2

CDR3aa: CASSDETHSLSNYGYTF
d_gene: NA
v_gene: TRBV25-1
j_gene: TRBJ1-2

CDR3aa: CASSRPGLAGEEQFF
d_gene: TRBD2
v_gene: TRBV5-6
j_gene: TRBJ2-1

CDR3aa: CAGEIGAADTQYF
d_gene: NA
v_gene: TRBV30
j_gene: TRBJ2-3

CDR3aa: CASSLRWGNYGYTF
d_gene: NA
v_gene: TRBV27
j_gene: TRBJ1-2

CDR3aa: CSARRAGGNEKLFF
d_gene: TRBD1
v_gene: TRBV20-1
j_gene: TRBJ1-4

CDR3aa: CACSLGVGGDPRQYF
d_gene: NA
v_gene: TRBV7-2
j_gene: TRBJ2-7

CDR3aa: CASSQAHGETQYF
d_gene: NA
v_gene: TRBV4-2
j_gene: TRBJ2-5

CDR3aa: CSVGDHGGYGYTF
d_gene: NA
v_gene: TRBV29-1
j_gene: TRBJ1-2

CDR3aa: CASSVRSDNEQFF
d_gene: NA
v_gene: TRBV9
j_gene: TRBJ2-1

CDR3aa: CAISLEGEWEQYF
d_gene: NA
v_gene: TRBV10-3
j_gene: TRBJ2-4

CDR3aa: CASSSLVGSGGYTF
d_gene: NA
v_gene: TRBV11-2
j_gene: TRBJ1-2

CDR3aa: CSARDPGTASETQYF
d_gene: TRBD1
v_gene: TRBV20-1
j_gene: TRBJ2-5

CDR3aa: CSARQNRGGVETQYF
d_gene: NA
v_gene: TRBV20-1
j_gene: TRBJ2-5

CDR3aa: CSVDQGFGGELFF
d_gene: NA
v_gene: TRBV29-1
j_gene: TRBJ2-2

CDR3aa: CASSREGRSYNEQFF
d_gene: NA
v_gene: TRBV3-1
j_gene: TRBJ2-1

CDR3aa: CSARDPMGPADTQYF
d_gene: NA
v_gene: TRBV20-1
j_gene: TRBJ2-3

CDR3aa: CSELAGGSGEQYF
d_gene: TRBD2
v_gene: TRBV29-1
j_gene: TRBJ2-7

CDR3aa: CASSLAGTLGYNEQFF
d_gene: NA
v_gene: TRBV5-1
j_gene: TRBJ2-1

CDR3aa: CASSLSYRGGEQYF
d_gene: TRBD1
v_gene: TRBV4-3
j_gene: TRBJ2-7

CDR3aa: CASSSEAGALYNEQFF
d_gene: NA
v_gene: TRBV5-4
j_gene: TRBJ2-1

CDR3aa: CASSLVGSMGYNEQFF
d_gene: NA
v_gene: TRBV5-1
j_gene: TRBJ2-1

CDR3aa: CASSLMGHQVAKNIQYF
d_gene: NA
v_gene: TRBV12-3/TRBV12-4
j_gene: TRBJ2-4